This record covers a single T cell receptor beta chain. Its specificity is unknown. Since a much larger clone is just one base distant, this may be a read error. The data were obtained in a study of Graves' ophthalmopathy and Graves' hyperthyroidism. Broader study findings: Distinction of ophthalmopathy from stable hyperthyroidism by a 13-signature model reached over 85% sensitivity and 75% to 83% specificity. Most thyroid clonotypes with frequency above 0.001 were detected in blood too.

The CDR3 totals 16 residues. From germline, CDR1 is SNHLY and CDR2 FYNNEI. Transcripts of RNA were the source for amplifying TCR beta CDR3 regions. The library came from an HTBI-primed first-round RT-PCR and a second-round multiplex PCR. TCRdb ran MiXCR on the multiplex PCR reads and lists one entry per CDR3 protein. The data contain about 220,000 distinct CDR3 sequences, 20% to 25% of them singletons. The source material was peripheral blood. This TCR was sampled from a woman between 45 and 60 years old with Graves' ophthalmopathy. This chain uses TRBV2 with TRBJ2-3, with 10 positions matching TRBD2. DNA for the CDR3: TGTGCCAGCAGTGGGATTAGCCCTAGCGGGAGAGATGCGCAGTATTTT. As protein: CASSGISPSGRDAQYF. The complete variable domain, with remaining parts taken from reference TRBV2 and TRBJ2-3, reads EPEVTQTPSHQVTQMGQEVILRCVPISNHLYFYWYRQILGQKVEFLVSFYNNEISEKSEIFDDQFSVERPDGSNFTLKIRSTKLEDSAMYFCASSGISPSGRDAQYFGPGTRLTVL.